This T cell receptor beta chain was sequenced in a study of shared clonotypes between healthy human individuals. Study as a whole: A donor's plate count was three for CD4 naive and three for CD4 memory; CD8 naive had two and CD8 memory one. General study findings and limits: Although depth was large, rarefaction showed that sequencing of the sorted subsets was incomplete.

Assay: immunoSEQ multiplex PCR; the TCRdb copy retains only in-frame clones and omits some. The data hold 2 million to 2.5 million clones, with roughly 92% observed a single time. Comment on this clone: No antigen is known for it.

The CDR3 contains 15 residues. Trimming removed 5 bases at V and 4 bases at J, with 14 bases between. Germline V lookup: CDR1 MDHEN, CDR2 SYDVKM. CD4+ cell separation produced CD45RA+ naive and CD45RA-negative memory subsets. Sequenced input: naive CD4+ T cells from PBMCs. Documented subset: CD45RA+ positively selected. The chain recombines TRBV28 with TRBJ2-2; perhaps TRBD1 as D (6 bases). The clonotype originates from a man between 18 and 29 years old in good health. Some clones in this sample may be carry-over from other donors' samples. The CDR3 nucleotides read TGTGCCAGCAGTGCCCAAACAGGGTTCACCGGGGAGCTGTTTTTT. It specifies CASSAQTGFTGELFF.